These T cell receptor beta chains were read from a single sample in a study of immune evolution from preneoplasia to lung adenocarcinoma. Profiling relied on immunoSEQ multiplex PCR, and the TCRdb table lists in-frame clones only, not all of them. The sample records thousands of clones, roughly 80% being singletons. The sequenced sample was FFPE lung adenocarcinoma in situ tissue. The receptors derive from a donor of 70 years or more with lung adenocarcinoma. The CDR3 runs from the conserved cysteine through the conserved F or W. D genes are given only for firm matches. Clone size is shown for a subset of rows, as once, few, many or a class of expanded clone.

j_gene	d_gene	v_gene	abundance	CDR3nt	CDR3aa
TRBJ1-4	.	TRBV7-9	once	TGTGCCAGCAGCTTTGACAGTCTTAATGAAAAACTGTTTTTT	CASSFDSLNEKLFF
TRBJ2-2	.	TRBV27	.	TGTGCCAGCATCCACCGGGGAGCTGTTTTT	CASIHRGAVF
TRBJ1-1	.	TRBV18	once	TGTGCCAGCTCACCACCGGTCGGCGGCGGGAACACTGAAGCTTTCTTT	CASSPPVGGGNTEAFF
TRBJ2-2	.	TRBV5-1	.	TGCGCCAGCAGCCCCGCCGGGACGGAAGCCACCGGGGAGCTGTTTTTT	CASSPAGTEATGELFF
TRBJ1-2	.	TRBV11-2	.	TGTGCCAGCAGCCCCCCCGGACAGAGCGGTGGCTACACCTTC	CASSPPGQSGGYTF
TRBJ1-4	TRBD1	TRBV7-9	few	TGTGCCAGCAGCTTATCAGGGGGTGAGGAAAAACTGTTTTTT	CASSLSGGEEKLFF
TRBJ2-7	.	TRBV11-2	.	TGTGCCAGCAGCTTCCCCGGGAGCGGCAACGAGCAGTACTTC	CASSFPGSGNEQYF
TRBJ2-1	.	TRBV29-1	few	TGCAGCGTTGTGCTAGGGCGGAGGGAGCAGTTCTTC	CSVVLGRREQFF
TRBJ2-3	.	TRBV6-5	.	TGTGCCAGCAGCCTGTACGATACGCAGTATTTT	CASSLYDTQYF
TRBJ1-5	.	TRBV30	.	TGTGCCTGGAGTAAGGGGGGGGGATGGCAGCCCCAGCATTTT	CAWSKGGGWQPQHF
TRBJ2-5	TRBD1	TRBV7-8	.	TGTGCCAGCAGCTTAGGGACAGGGGGCCAAGAGACCCAGTACTTC	CASSLGTGGQETQYF
TRBJ2-1	.	TRBV10-3	.	TGTGCCATCAGTGAGTCTATGGGGCTGAGGTTCTTC	CAISESMGLRFF
TRBJ2-1	.	TRBV11-3	.	TGTGCCAGCAGCTTAAGGGCCAATGAGCAGTTCTTC	CASSLRANEQFF
TRBJ2-3	.	TRBV9	.	TGTGCCAGCAGCACCTCGACCCGGGATGTCACAGATACGCAGTATTTT	CASSTSTRDVTDTQYF
TRBJ2-7	.	TRBV6-5	.	TGTGCCAGCAGTTACGAGTCTGGGGGCAGGTACGAGCAGTACTTC	CASSYESGGRYEQYF
TRBJ1-2	.	TRBV18	.	TGTGCCAGCTCCCCAAAGACAAAGATTGACGGCTACACCTTC	CASSPKTKIDGYTF
TRBJ2-7	TRBD1	TRBV9	few	TGTGCCAGCAGCGCGACAGGGCCCCCCTACGAGCAGTACTTC	CASSATGPPYEQYF
TRBJ2-3	TRBD2	TRBV6-1	.	TGTGCCAGCAGTGAAGCGGCGGGAGGGCCGACAGATACGCAGTATTTT	CASSEAAGGPTDTQYF
TRBJ2-1	TRBD2	TRBV5-1	.	TGCGCCAGCAGTCTCAGCGGGAGGTTCTACAATGAGCAGTTCTTC	CASSLSGRFYNEQFF
TRBJ2-5	TRBD1	TRBV5-5	.	TGTGCCAGCAGCCCCGGACCCGGACAGGGGGTGATTGAGACCCAGTACTTC	CASSPGPGQGVIETQYF
TRBJ1-3	.	TRBV6-6	.	TGTGCCAGCAGTGACAGGAGCTCTGGAAACACCATATATTTT	CASSDRSSGNTIYF
TRBJ2-1	TRBD2	TRBV5-1	.	TGCGCCAGCAGCTGGACTAGCGGGGTATACAATGAGCAGTTCTTC	CASSWTSGVYNEQFF
TRBJ2-7	.	TRBV6-1	.	TGTGCCACCAGCCCGTGGTTAGAGAACTACGAGCAGTACTTC	CATSPWLENYEQYF
TRBJ2-7	TRBD2	TRBV6-5	.	TGTGCCAGCAGTTACCTTAGCGGGTCGGCCTACGAGCAGTACTTC	CASSYLSGSAYEQYF
TRBJ2-7	.	TRBV7-9	large	TGTGCCACGGGATACAGGGACGAGCAGTACTTC	CATGYRDEQYF
TRBJ2-1	.	TRBV7-3	.	TGTGCCAGCAGCCCCACAGCCCCGGATAATGAGCAGTTCTTC	CASSPTAPDNEQFF
TRBJ1-1	.	TRBV2	.	TGTGCCAGCAGTGAAGCGCTGGCAGCCGGGAACACTGAAGCTTTCTTT	CASSEALAAGNTEAFF
TRBJ2-3	TRBD2	TRBV18	.	TGTGCCAGCTCACTTAGCGGGACCTCCTCCACAGATACGCAGTATTTT	CASSLSGTSSTDTQYF
TRBJ2-3	.	TRBV6-1	.	TGTGCCAGCAGTGGGGGTGGGCGGAGTAGCACAGATACGCAGTATTTT	CASSGGGRSSTDTQYF
TRBJ1-1	TRBD1	TRBV7-3	.	TGTGCCAGCAGCTTAAAACACAGGGGAGGAGACACTGAAGCTTTCTTT	CASSLKHRGGDTEAFF
TRBJ1-4	.	TRBV4-1	.	TGCGCCAGCAGCACCGGGACTTGGGATGAAAAACTGTTTTTT	CASSTGTWDEKLFF
TRBJ1-1	TRBD1	TRBV5-1	few	TGCGCCAGCAGCAGCCGGACAGGGCAAACTGAAGCTTTCTTT	CASSSRTGQTEAFF
TRBJ2-7	.	TRBV5-1	.	TGCGCCAGCAGCTTGGACCAACCCTACGAGCAGTACTTC	CASSLDQPYEQYF
TRBJ1-1	.	TRBV7-9	.	TGTGCCAGCAGCCCAATGCGTGGGGGCAATGGGAACACTGAAGCTTTCTTT	CASSPMRGGNGNTEAFF
TRBJ2-1	.	TRBV7-2	.	TGTGCCAGCAGCTCGTCAGCCTTCGGGGGGTTCTTC	CASSSSAFGGFF
TRBJ2-2	.	TRBV5-6	.	TGTGCCAGCAGCCTCGACTTGACCACCGGGGAGCTGTTTTTT	CASSLDLTTGELFF
TRBJ2-7	.	TRBV4-2	.	TGTGCCAGCAGCCAAGATCTAGGCCTTCGGGGCGAGCAGTACTTC	CASSQDLGLRGEQYF
TRBJ1-4	.	TRBV10-3	.	TGTGCCATCAGTCCGGCCGACCGGGAGTCTGAAAAACTGTTTTTT	CAISPADRESEKLFF